This T cell receptor beta chain was sequenced during a study of T-cell reconstitution after alpha-beta-depleted transplantation in children. Whole-study results and caveats: One year post-transplant, T-cell counts and diversity were largely derived from T cells produced anew.

The CDR3 has 14 amino acids. Trimming took 4 bases from V and 7 from J; bases not matched to a gene: 6. Germline V gene sequence: CDR1 SGHRS, CDR2 YFSETQ. Unique molecular identifiers were incorporated into the prepared TCRbeta library. TCRdb fed the PCR reads into MiXCR, producing one record per CDR3 protein. The data show 200,000 or so distinct CDR3 sequences, roughly 7% seen once. This clonotype was counted many times. As yet, its antigen is unknown. Source: PBMCs, taken before TCRalphabeta/CD19-depleted stem cell transplant. The rearrangement joins TRBV5-1 to TRBJ2-7; the match to TRBD2 covers 12 bases. This receptor was identified in a boy aged 2 to 9 with acute lymphoblastic leukemia, due to receive a stem cell transplant. The CDR3 protein is CASSPWTSGEEQYF. CDR3 sequence (DNA): TGCGCCAGCAGCCCTTGGACTAGCGGGGAGGAGCAGTACTTC.